Shown below are 24 T cell receptor beta chains from a single sample sequenced in a study of T cell responses to AZD1222 COVID-19 vaccine. TCRdb's copy holds only in-frame clones and misses some; the assay was immunoSEQ multiplex PCR. Among 120,000 to 150,000 clones listed, about 90% were seen once. The specimen comprised peripheral blood, sampled 28 days after the second dose of the MenACWY control vaccine. The receptors were gathered from an adult who received the MenACWY meningococcal vaccine as a control.

This chain joins TRBV6-5 and TRBJ2-6; D may correspond to TRBD1 or TRBD2 (5 bases each). CDR1 is MNHEY, CDR2 SVGAGI, per germline. The CDR3 runs 13 residues. Trimming left V 8 bases short and J 1 base short, with 6 bases between. CDR3 DNA: TGTGCCAGCGGGGGTTCTGGGGCCAACGTCCTGACTTTC. This gives the protein CASGGSGANVLTF.

This clone was recorded a few times. The chain links TRBV27 to TRBJ2-7; a possible D gene is TRBD1 (5 bases). The CDR3 spans 13 residues. The V gene's germline CDR1 is MNHEY and CDR2 SMNVEV (reference sequence). V was shortened by 6 bases and J by 0 bases, with 9 bases between the two germline ends. The CDR3 sequence: CASRPQGSYEQYF. In nucleotides, the CDR3 is TGTGCCAGCAGACCCCAGGGCTCCTACGAGCAGTACTTC.

V usage is TRBV6-1 and J usage is TRBJ1-4, with 11 bases lining up with TRBD1. V dropped 5 bases and J dropped 7; count of bases not matched to a gene: 6. Germline values: CDR1 MNHNS, CDR2 SASEGT. The CDR3 spans 15 residues. CDR3 coding DNA: TGTGCCAGCAGTCCCCGGACAGGGGGCGGTGAAAAACTGTTTTTT. Its translation: CASSPRTGGGEKLFF.

The table lists this clone with a count of one. J is TRBJ2-7 and V is TRBV6-5; 9 bases agree with TRBD1. The length of the CDR3 is 15 residues. After removal of 4 bases from V and 5 bases from J, the junction contained 9 bases not matched to a gene. Germline CDR1 reads MNHEY; CDR2 reads SVGAGI. The CDR3: CASSSRPDRGDEQYF. The CDR3 bases are TGTGCCAGCAGTTCCCGGCCGGACAGGGGTGACGAGCAGTACTTC.

The CDR3 loop is CASSLGLQGHTEAFF. In DNA form, the CDR3 reads TGCGCCAGCAGCTTGGGACTACAGGGGCATACTGAAGCTTTCTTT. The chain employs TRBV5-1 and TRBJ1-1; TRBD1 aligns across 7 bases. The J segment lost 5 bases and the V segment lost 0 bases, leaving 7 bases of the junction unmatched. Germline V CDR1 and CDR2: SGHRS, YFSETQ. The CDR3 is made up of 15 amino acids.

This chain connects TRBV3-1 (or the pseudogene TRBV3-2) to TRBJ2-5; 9 bases align to TRBD2. CDR1 LGHDT and CDR2 YNNKEL come from the germline V gene (reference sequence). Unmatched junction bases numbered 6, after V lost 0 bases and J lost 7 bases. This CDR3 comprises 15 residues. CDR3 sequence: CASSQDRREGGTQYF. In nucleotides, the CDR3 is TGTGCCAGCAGCCAAGATCGGCGGGAGGGGGGGACCCAGTACTTC.

This rearrangement joins TRBV19 to TRBJ2-6, with TRBD1 matching 7 bases. Trimming at V came to 4 bases and at J to 1 base, leaving 1 base not matched to a gene. The CDR3 loop spans 15 amino acids. Germline V gives CDR1 LNHDA, CDR2 SQIVND (reference sequence). CDR3 residues: CASSKTGSGANVLTF. In DNA form, the CDR3 reads TGTGCCAGTAGTAAGACAGGGTCTGGGGCCAACGTCCTGACTTTC.

In DNA form, the CDR3 reads TGTGCCAGCAGTTACGGACAGGGGGCTCTGGGAGAGACCCAGTACTTC. Translated: CASSYGQGALGETQYF. The rearrangement links TRBV28 to TRBJ2-5; 11 bases agree with TRBD1. This CDR3 has 16 amino acids. V lost 4 bases and J lost 4; bases outside the gene matches: 8. CDR1 MDHEN and CDR2 SYDVKM come from the germline V gene. The full variable domain, rest sourced from reference TRBV28 and TRBJ2-5, is DVKVTQSSRYLVKRTGEKVFLECVQDMDHENMFWYRQDPGLGLRLIYFSYDVKMKEKGDIPEGYSVSREKKERFSLILESASTNQTSMYLCASSYGQGALGETQYFGPGTRLLVL.

This clone was picked up a small number of times. The chain links TRBV12-3 or TRBV12-4 to TRBJ2-2; no firm D call. V dropped 8 bases and J dropped 2 bases, with 3 bases sitting between them. This CDR3 region has 11 residues. In DNA form, the CDR3 reads TGTGCCAGCCGAAACACCGGGGAGCTGTTTTTT. This sequence encodes CASRNTGELFF.

The chain uses TRBV11-2 and TRBJ1-2; 8 positions match TRBD1. Losses at the gene ends were 3 bases for V and 4 bases for J; bases not matched to a gene: 13. The CDR3 is made up of 17 amino acids. Germline loops: CDR1 SGHAT, CDR2 FQNNGV. The CDR3 DNA sequence: TGTGCCAGCAGCTTTAGCACAGGGGGTTTTCAGAGCTATGGCTACACCTTC. Protein: CASSFSTGGFQSYGYTF. The full variable domain, completed using reference TRBV11-2 and TRBJ1-2, is EAGVAQSPRYKIIEKRQSVAFWCNPISGHATLYWYQQILGQGPKLLIQFQNNGVVDDSQLPKDRFSAERLKGVDSTLKIQPAKLEDSAVYLCASSFSTGGFQSYGYTFGSGTRLTVV.

The chain has TRBV5-4 and TRBJ2-5; D unclear. The length of the CDR3 is 14 residues. Germline V gene lookup returns CDR1 SGHNT and CDR2 YYREEE (reference sequence). V shed 0 bases and J shed 2 bases, with 8 bases lying between them. This CDR3 reads CASSLAGKQETQYF. CDR3 coding DNA: TGTGCCAGCAGCTTGGCGGGCAAACAAGAGACCCAGTACTTC.

The chain couples TRBV9 to TRBJ2-1; D gene unclear. Germline loops: CDR1 SGDLS, CDR2 YYNGEE. Between the trimmed V and J ends, which lost 0 bases and 4 bases, there was a span of 11 bases. The CDR3 sequence is 15 residues long. Here the CDR3 reads CASSVARQDYNEQFF. DNA of the CDR3: TGTGCCAGCAGCGTAGCTAGACAAGATTACAATGAGCAGTTCTTC. Full variable domain (outside the CDR3, taken from reference TRBV9 and TRBJ2-1): DSGVTQTPKHLITATGQRVTLRCSPRSGDLSVYWYQQSLDQGLQFLIQYYNGEERAKGNILERFSAQQFPDLHSELNLSSLELGDSALYFCASSVARQDYNEQFFGPGTRLTVL.

Here the CDR3 reads CASSLQAGEGETQYF. For the CDR3, the DNA is TGTGCCAGCAGCTTACAAGCGGGAGAGGGGGAGACCCAGTACTTC. The V gene is TRBV7-2, the J gene TRBJ2-5; 8 bases agree with TRBD2. Germline assignment: CDR1 SGHTA and CDR2 FQGNSA. The CDR3 is 15 residues long. Trimming at V came to 2 bases and at J to 5 bases, leaving 7 bases not matched to a gene.

This clone was seen once. The chain combines TRBV28 with TRBJ1-4; 7 bases are a match to TRBD1. Trimming took 5 bases from V and 3 from J; bases not matched to a gene: 12. This CDR3 region has 17 residues. The germline V gene encodes CDR1 MDHEN and CDR2 SYDVKM. The DNA of the CDR3 is TGTGCCAGCAGTCCCTCGACAGGGTCAAGTCCTAATGAAAAACTGTTTTTT. Translating it yields CASSPSTGSSPNEKLFF.

The chain is built from TRBV19 and TRBJ1-5; 8 bases line up with TRBD1. Trimming took 5 bases from V and 5 from J; bases not matched to a gene: 8. The CDR3 runs 15 residues. Per the germline V gene, CDR1 is LNHDA and CDR2 is SQIVND (reference sequence). This chain's CDR3 is CASSSRSTGDQPQHF. The CDR3 DNA is TGTGCCAGTAGTTCCCGGTCGACAGGGGATCAGCCCCAGCATTTT.

The chain employs TRBV6-5 and TRBJ1-2; D possibly corresponds to TRBD1 (5 bases). The CDR3 consists of 13 residues. Trimming shortened V by 6 bases and J by 4 bases, and 12 bases separated the two germline ends. CDR1 and CDR2 from the germline V gene are MNHEY and SVGAGI. The CDR3 here is CASRTRQPYGYTF. CDR3 DNA: TGTGCCAGCAGGACGAGACAGCCCTATGGCTACACCTTC.

The chain joins TRBV7-2 to TRBJ2-7; the match to TRBD1 covers 9 bases. Germline CDR1 and CDR2: SGHTA and FQGNSA. V shed 5 bases, J shed 5 bases, and the junction held 7 bases outside the gene matches. The CDR3 covers 14 residues. The CDR3: CASSPDRGMNEQYF. CDR3 in DNA: TGTGCCAGCAGCCCCGACAGGGGGATGAACGAGCAGTACTTC. Combining the CDR3 with reference TRBV7-2 and TRBJ2-7 gives the whole variable domain GAGVSQSPSNKVTEKGKDVELRCDPISGHTALYWYRQSLGQGLEFLIYFQGNSAPDKSGLPSDRFSAERTGGSVSTLTIQRTQQEDSAVYLCASSPDRGMNEQYFGPGTRLTVT.

The chain carries TRBV7-9 and TRBJ1-1; no definite D call. CDR3 length equals 17 residues. Germline assignment: CDR1 SEHNR and CDR2 FQNEAQ (reference sequence). V was trimmed by 4 bases and J by 0 bases, leaving 18 bases between them. The DNA of the CDR3 is TGTGCCAGCAGCTCCCCACTCGGATTAAAAATGAACACTGAAGCTTTCTTT. The encoded protein is CASSSPLGLKMNTEAFF.

CDR3 region: CASSRTGTYEQYF. CDR3 nucleotide sequence: TGTGCCAGCAGTCGGACAGGGACCTACGAGCAGTACTTC. The V call is TRBV6-2 or TRBV6-3, the J call TRBJ2-7; 8 bases agree with TRBD1. CDR3 length: 13 amino acids. Germline V gives CDR1 MNHEY, CDR2 SVGEGT. With V trimmed by 5 bases and J by 2 bases, 2 bases remained unmatched.

The CDR3 protein is CASSEAGTSGRGTDTQYF. The DNA for the CDR3 is TGTGCCAGCAGTGAAGCAGGGACTAGCGGGAGAGGCACAGATACGCAGTATTTT. The rearrangement links TRBV2 to TRBJ2-3, with 14 bases aligning to TRBD2. In germline, CDR1 is SNHLY, CDR2 FYNNEI. Losses at the gene ends were 0 bases for V and 1 base for J; bases not matched to a gene: 3. This CDR3 has 18 amino acids.

This chain connects TRBV12-5 to TRBJ2-1; no firm D call. Trimming took off 7 bases at V and 8 bases at J, with 12 bases between the two ends. CDR1 LGHNT and CDR2 FRNRAP come from the germline V gene. The CDR3 is made up of 12 amino acids. Here the CDR3 reads CASAIGLDEQFF. The CDR3 DNA follows: TGTGCTAGTGCCATTGGTCTGGATGAGCAGTTCTTC.

This chain links TRBV28 with TRBJ2-1; 8 bases align to TRBD1. The CDR3 consists of 15 residues. Trimming removed 6 bases from V and 4 bases from J; junction bases left unmatched: 8. Germline V gene lookup returns CDR1 MDHEN and CDR2 SYDVKM. CDR3 coding DNA: TGTGCCAGCAGCCCACCCGGGACAGGATACAATGAGCAGTTCTTC. This gives the protein CASSPPGTGYNEQFF.

This rearrangement joins TRBV7-9 to TRBJ2-7; D ambiguous. In germline, CDR1 is SEHNR, CDR2 FQNEAQ (reference sequence). The CDR3 length is 13 residues. With 2 bases removed from V and 3 bases from J, the gap between germline ends came to 8 bases. The CDR3 DNA sequence: TGTGCCAGCAGCTTATCGGCCTACTACGAGCAGTACTTC. Translation: CASSLSAYYEQYF.

The gene calls are TRBV10-2 and TRBJ2-6, with D unclear. Trimming left V 4 bases short and J 0 bases short, with 7 bases between. CDR1 is WSHSY, CDR2 SAAADI, per germline. The CDR3 consists of 15 residues. DNA for the CDR3: TGCGCCAGCAGTGCCGGCGTCTCTGGGGCCAACGTCCTGACTTTC. Its translation: CASSAGVSGANVLTF.